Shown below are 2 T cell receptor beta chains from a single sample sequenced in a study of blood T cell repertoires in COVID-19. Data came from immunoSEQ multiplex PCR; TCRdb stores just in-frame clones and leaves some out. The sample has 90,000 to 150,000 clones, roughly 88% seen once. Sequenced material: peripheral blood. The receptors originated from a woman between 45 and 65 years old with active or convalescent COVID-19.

Here the CDR3 DNA reads TGTGCCAGCAGTTACTCGCCAGGGACAGGCAATCAGCCCCAGCATTTT. Protein: CASSYSPGTGNQPQHF. V is TRBV6-2 or TRBV6-3 and J is TRBJ1-5, with 7 nucleotides matching TRBD1. Germline V gene data show CDR1 as MNHEY and CDR2 as SVGEGT. After removal of 0 bases from V and 2 bases from J, the junction contained 4 bases not matched to a gene. The CDR3 consists of 16 residues.

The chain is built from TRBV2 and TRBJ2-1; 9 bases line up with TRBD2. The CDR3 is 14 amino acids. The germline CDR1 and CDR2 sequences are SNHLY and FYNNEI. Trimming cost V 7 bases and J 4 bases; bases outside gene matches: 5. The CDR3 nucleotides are TGTGCCAGCACCCTGACTAGCGGATACAATGAGCAGTTCTTC. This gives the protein CASTLTSGYNEQFF.